This paragraph covers one T cell receptor beta chain sequence. The antigen is unknown. Clones were sequenced by immunoSEQ multiplex PCR, and TCRdb holds only the in-frame ones, with some missing. The data show roughly 1,500,000 clones, approximately 98.5% seen once. These data originate in a study of shared clonotypes between healthy human individuals. Notes on the study in general: Roughly 5% of naive CD4 clonotypes were common to four donors. Sorted-subset sequencing, rarefaction showed, was incomplete despite large depth. In contrast to clonotypes shared by all four donors, non-shared clonotypes had lower generation probabilities.

Between the trimmed V and J ends, which lost 0 bases and 5 bases, there was a span of 8 bases. CDR3 length: 14 amino acids. The germline V gene has CDR1 SGDLS and CDR2 YYNGEE. The sequenced sample was naive CD4+ T cells sorted from blood. Subset specified: CD45RA+ positively selected. This receptor was taken from a man aged 25 to 45 in good health. The chain links TRBV9 to TRBJ2-2, with unresolved D. The CDR3 coding sequence is TGTGCCAGCAGCGTAGGAGCGTTTACCGGGGAGCTGTTTTTT. Protein sequence: CASSVGAFTGELFF.